The 22 T cell receptor beta chains below all came from one sample that was sequenced in a study of blood T cell repertoires in COVID-19. Only in-frame clones appear in the TCRdb table, and some are missing; sequencing was by immunoSEQ multiplex PCR. This sample has nearly 350,000 clones, with around 87% found just once. Material: peripheral blood. The receptor source for this set is a woman in her forties or fifties with COVID-19, enrolled during active disease.

The chain links TRBV5-4 to TRBJ2-2, with D possibly being TRBD1 (6 bases). V was pared by 0 bases and J by 8 bases, with 14 bases between. The germline V gene has CDR1 SGHNT and CDR2 YYREEE (reference sequence). This CDR3 is 15 amino acids long. DNA for the CDR3: TGTGCCAGCAGCTTGGCGACAGACAGGACGGGGGAGCTGTTTTTT. It yields the protein CASSLATDRTGELFF.

The chain carries TRBV6-1 and TRBJ1-1; D may be TRBD1 (5 bases). From germline, CDR1 is MNHNS and CDR2 SASEGT. Trimming took 3 bases from V and 0 from J, leaving 14 bases between them. The CDR3 extends over 16 amino acids. In DNA, the CDR3 is TGTGCCAGCAGTGAGGGACTGCGAGGCATGAACACTGAAGCTTTCTTT. It translates to CASSEGLRGMNTEAFF.

The sample holds one count of this clone. The V and J genes are TRBV27 and TRBJ2-3, with 13 bases fitting TRBD2. V gave up 3 bases and J gave up 1 base; unmatched junction bases: 10. Germline V lookup: CDR1 MNHEY, CDR2 SMNVEV (reference sequence). The CDR3 runs 19 residues. CDR3 protein: CASSFTSGRALVRTDTQYF. Here the CDR3 DNA reads TGTGCCAGCAGTTTTACTAGCGGGAGGGCCCTTGTTCGCACAGATACGCAGTATTTT.

This clone was observed a few times. V usage is TRBV7-9 and J usage is TRBJ2-7, with 11 bases matching TRBD1. Unmatched junction bases numbered 10, after V lost 5 bases and J lost 4 bases. Germline CDR1 is SEHNR and CDR2 is FQNEAQ (reference sequence). The length of the CDR3 is 16 residues. CDR3 nucleotides: TGTGCCAGCAGCCTAGAGAGGGACAGGGGGTCTTACGAGCAGTACTTC. Protein: CASSLERDRGSYEQYF.

The J gene is TRBJ2-5, the V gene TRBV4-1; 7 bases agree with TRBD2. CDR1 MGHRA and CDR2 YSYEKL come from the germline V gene. CDR3 length: 19 amino acids. The V and J ends lost 1 base and 0 bases, in that order; junction bases with no gene match: 14. CDR3 nucleotides: TGCGCCAGCAGCCAAGGTCGAGGGGCTAGCGGCCAGTACCAAGAGACCCAGTACTTC. It is translated as CASSQGRGASGQYQETQYF.

The rearrangement joins TRBV27 to TRBJ1-2, with no clear D. CDR3 length: 13 amino acids. The germline V gene has CDR1 MNHEY and CDR2 SMNVEV (reference sequence). V was pared by 4 bases and J by 5 bases, with 11 bases between. CDR3 residues: CASSSDGAYGYTF. The CDR3 DNA is TGTGCCAGCAGTTCCGACGGAGCTTATGGCTACACCTTC.

V gene TRBV27 combines with J gene TRBJ1-5, with TRBD1 identical over 7 bases. The CDR3 sequence is 15 residues long. Germline CDR1 MNHEY, CDR2 SMNVEV (reference sequence). V lost 2 bases, J lost 2 bases, and 3 bases stayed unmatched. Here the CDR3 DNA reads TGTGCCAGCAGTTTAGGGACAGATGGCAATCAGCCCCAGCATTTT. This gives the protein CASSLGTDGNQPQHF.

This chain uses TRBV7-2 with TRBJ2-5, with D tentatively TRBD2 (7 bases). Germline V CDR1 and CDR2: SGHTA, FQGNSA. V was clipped by 6 bases and J by 3 bases, with 17 bases between them. The CDR3 has 15 amino acids. In nucleotides, the CDR3 is TGTGCCAGCAGGGTTGGGGGGGCAAATAAAGAGACCCAGTACTTC. Amino acids: CASRVGGANKETQYF.

This chain uses TRBV18 with TRBJ2-4; 7 bases fit TRBD1. The CDR3 spans 13 residues. Losses at the gene ends were 3 bases for V and 8 bases for J; bases not matched to a gene: 4. The V gene's germline CDR1 is KGHSH and CDR2 LQKENI. DNA of the CDR3: TGTGCCAGCTCACCTACAGGGGCGGACATTCAGTACTTC. This codes for CASSPTGADIQYF. The full variable domain, its missing parts supplied by reference TRBV18 and TRBJ2-4, is NAGVMQNPRHLVRRRGQEARLRCSPMKGHSHVYWYRQLPEEGLKFMVYLQKENIIDESGMPKERFSAEFPKEGPSILRIQQVVRGDSAAYFCASSPTGADIQYFGAGTRLSVL.

The chain carries TRBV19 and TRBJ2-5, with a tentative D call TRBD2 (5 bases). The CDR3 is 14 residues long. Germline V gene lookup returns CDR1 LNHDA and CDR2 SQIVND (reference sequence). Deletions cut 10 bases from V and 0 bases from J, with 15 bases between. The CDR3 nucleotides read TGTGCCACACAAGCGGAACCGTACCAAGAGACCCAGTACTTC. Its protein product is CATQAEPYQETQYF. Complete variable domain (other parts from reference TRBV19 and TRBJ2-5): DGGITQSPKYLFRKEGQNVTLSCEQNLNHDAMYWYRQDPGQGLRLIYYSQIVNDFQKGDIAEGYSVSREKKESFPLTVTSAQKNPTAFYLCATQAEPYQETQYFGPGTRLLVL.

The rearrangement uses TRBV11-3 and TRBJ2-3; D remains ambiguous. This CDR3 is 12 amino acids long. Trimming cost V 1 base and J 7 bases, with 6 bases left between them. Germline V lookup: CDR1 SGHNT, CDR2 YENEEA. CDR3 sequence: CASSLGSNTQYF. CDR3 DNA sequence: TGTGCCAGCAGCTTAGGTTCAAATACGCAGTATTTT.

V gene TRBV5-1 combines with J gene TRBJ1-3; D is possibly TRBD1 (5 bases). There are 16 residues in the CDR3. CDR1 is SGHRS, CDR2 YFSETQ, per germline. V was cut by 0 bases and J by 2 bases, with 12 bases left in between. The CDR3 DNA reads TGCGCCAGCAGCTTGGCCGGAGGAGGGGCTGGAAACACCATATATTTT. This translates into CASSLAGGGAGNTIYF.

The rearrangement links TRBV7-6 to TRBJ1-2, with no clear D. This CDR3 has 14 amino acids. Trimming pared 5 bases from V and 0 bases from J, leaving 10 bases between. The germline gives CDR1 SGHVS, CDR2 FNYEAQ. CDR3 sequence (DNA): TGTGCCAGCAGCCCCGAGTTAGCTAACTATGGCTACACCTTC. Translating gives CASSPELANYGYTF.

This clone was picked up a small number of times. The J gene is TRBJ2-1, the V gene TRBV6-2 or TRBV6-3; D possibly corresponds to TRBD2 (6 bases). V gave up 2 bases and J gave up 1 base, with 9 bases separating them. The CDR3 extends over 15 amino acids. CDR1 MNHEY and CDR2 SVGEGT come from the germline V gene. In DNA, the CDR3 is TGTGCCAGCAGTTACGGGGGGTTGTCCTACAATGAGCAGTTCTTC. The encoded protein is CASSYGGLSYNEQFF.

The rearrangement uses TRBV7-7 and TRBJ2-5, with unresolved D. CDR1 and CDR2 from the germline V gene are SSHAT and FNYEAQ (reference sequence). The CDR3 loop spans 13 amino acids. Trimming removed 3 bases at V and 5 bases at J, with 10 bases between. CDR3 region: CASSFRAAETQYF. As DNA, the CDR3 is TGTGCCAGCAGCTTCCGTGCGGCCGAGACCCAGTACTTC.

This clone was found a few times. The genes are TRBV4-2 and TRBJ2-7; D may be TRBD1 (6 bases). The germline CDR1 and CDR2 sequences are LGHNA and YNFKEQ. Trimming took off 0 bases at V and 4 bases at J, with 10 bases between the two ends. The CDR3 runs 14 residues. CDR3 loop: CASSQDPGEYEQYF. The CDR3 nucleotides are TGTGCCAGCAGCCAAGATCCAGGGGAATACGAGCAGTACTTC.

This sequence joins TRBV6-5 and TRBJ1-1; D is uncertain. V lost 8 bases, J lost 10 bases, and 23 bases lay in between. The CDR3 is 14 amino acids. Germline V lookup: CDR1 MNHEY, CDR2 SVGAGI. The CDR3 here is CASLRAGRGSRAFF. The CDR3 bases are TGTGCCAGCCTCCGTGCGGGTCGTGGGAGCCGAGCTTTCTTT.

The chain uses TRBV7-2 and TRBJ2-7; possibly TRBD2 for D (7 bases). The V gene lost 1 base and the J gene lost 2 bases, with 12 bases spanning the gap. Germline CDR1 and CDR2: SGHTA and FQGNSA. The CDR3 is 15 amino acids. CDR3 coding DNA: TGTGCCAGCAGCTTAGAAGGGGGAGGGCCCTACGAGCAGTACTTC. It specifies CASSLEGGGPYEQYF.

The chain employs TRBV6-2 or TRBV6-3 and TRBJ2-1; 8 bases map to TRBD2. V shed 0 bases, J shed 9 bases, and the junction held 16 bases outside the gene matches. Germline CDR1 MNHEY, CDR2 SVGEGT. This CDR3 contains 18 residues. The CDR3 region has the DNA TGTGCCAGCAGTTACTCTCTAGCGGGCCGATCCACGTCGGCTGAGCAGTTCTTC. Translation gives CASSYSLAGRSTSAEQFF.

The V gene is TRBV15, the J gene TRBJ2-1; TRBD2 agrees at 13 bases. V trimming: 1 base; J trimming: 7 bases; junction bases outside the gene matches: 4. The germline gives CDR1 LNHNV, CDR2 YYDKDF (reference sequence). The CDR3 loop spans 16 amino acids. In DNA form, the CDR3 reads TGTGCCACCAGCAGAGCCGGGACTAGCGGGAAAAATGAGCAGTTCTTC. Its protein is CATSRAGTSGKNEQFF.

The gene calls are TRBV27 and TRBJ2-4, with 8 bases matching TRBD2. Germline V gene lookup returns CDR1 MNHEY and CDR2 SMNVEV (reference sequence). The trim removed 3 bases at V and 0 bases at J, leaving 1 base unmatched. The CDR3 sequence is 15 residues long. The CDR3, as DNA: TGTGCCAGCAGTTTTCTAGCGGGAGCCAAAAACATTCAGTACTTC. Residues: CASSFLAGAKNIQYF.

This clone was counted a single time. The V call is TRBV14, the J call TRBJ1-2; D remains ambiguous. Germline CDR1 SGHDN, CDR2 FVKESK. The CDR3 loop spans 14 amino acids. Trimming removed 6 bases at V and 5 bases at J, with 16 bases between. The CDR3 loop reads CASRKAASSYGYTF. The CDR3 DNA reads TGTGCCAGCAGAAAGGCGGCCTCTTCATATGGCTACACCTTC.